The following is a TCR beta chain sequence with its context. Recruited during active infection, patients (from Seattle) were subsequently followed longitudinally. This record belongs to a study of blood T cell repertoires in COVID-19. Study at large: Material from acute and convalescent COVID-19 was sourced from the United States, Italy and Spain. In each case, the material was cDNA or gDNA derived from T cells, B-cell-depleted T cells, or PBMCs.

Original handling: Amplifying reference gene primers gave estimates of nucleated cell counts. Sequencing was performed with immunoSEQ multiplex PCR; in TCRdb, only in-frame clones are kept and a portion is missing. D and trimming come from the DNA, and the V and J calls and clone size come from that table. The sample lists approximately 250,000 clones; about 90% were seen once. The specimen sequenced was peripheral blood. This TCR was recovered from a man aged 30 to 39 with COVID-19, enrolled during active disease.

The CDR3 loop reads CASSAGTNINEQYF. The DNA for the CDR3 is TGTGCCAGCAGCGCCGGGACAAATATCAACGAGCAGTACTTC. This rearrangement joins TRBV9 to TRBJ2-7, with a possible D match to TRBD1 (6 bases). The V end was cut by 3 bases, the J end by 5 bases, with 15 bases between. The CDR3 runs to 14 residues. From germline, CDR1 is SGDLS and CDR2 YYNGEE.